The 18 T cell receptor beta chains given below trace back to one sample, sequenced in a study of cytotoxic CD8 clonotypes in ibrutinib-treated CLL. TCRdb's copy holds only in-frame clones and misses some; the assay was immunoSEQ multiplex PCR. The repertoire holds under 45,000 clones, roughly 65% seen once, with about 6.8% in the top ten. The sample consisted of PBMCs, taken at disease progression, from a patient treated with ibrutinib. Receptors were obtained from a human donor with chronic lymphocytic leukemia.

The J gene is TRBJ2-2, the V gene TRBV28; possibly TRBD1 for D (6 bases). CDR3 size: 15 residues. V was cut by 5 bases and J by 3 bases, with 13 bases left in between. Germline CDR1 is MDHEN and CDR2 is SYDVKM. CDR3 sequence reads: CASSIRQDYTGELFF. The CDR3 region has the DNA TGTGCCAGCAGTATACGACAGGATTACACCGGGGAGCTGTTTTTT.

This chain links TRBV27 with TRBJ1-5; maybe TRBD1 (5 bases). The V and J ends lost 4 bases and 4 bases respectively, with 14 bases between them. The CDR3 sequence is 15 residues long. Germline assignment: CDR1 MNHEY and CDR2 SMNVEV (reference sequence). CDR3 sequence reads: CASSSRGTTNQPQHF. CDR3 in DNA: TGTGCCAGCAGTTCCCGCGGGACGACTAATCAGCCCCAGCATTTT.

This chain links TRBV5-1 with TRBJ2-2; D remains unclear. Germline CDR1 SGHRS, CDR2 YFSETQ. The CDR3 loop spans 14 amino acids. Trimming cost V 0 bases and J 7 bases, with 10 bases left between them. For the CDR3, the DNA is TGCGCCAGCAGCTTGGGTCCTGGAAACGGGGAGCTGTTTTTT. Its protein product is CASSLGPGNGELFF.

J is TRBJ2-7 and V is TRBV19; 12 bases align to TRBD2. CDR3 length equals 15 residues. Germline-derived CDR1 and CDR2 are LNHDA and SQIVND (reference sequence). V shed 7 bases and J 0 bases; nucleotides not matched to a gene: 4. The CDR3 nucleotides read TGTGCCAGTACTCAGACTAGCGGGAGCTCCTACGAGCAGTACTTC. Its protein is CASTQTSGSSYEQYF.

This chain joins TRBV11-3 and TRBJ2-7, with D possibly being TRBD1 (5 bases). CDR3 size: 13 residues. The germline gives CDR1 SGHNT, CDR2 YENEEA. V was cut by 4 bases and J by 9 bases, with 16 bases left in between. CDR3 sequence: CASSYIQGQGQYF. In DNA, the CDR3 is TGTGCCAGCAGCTACATCCAGGGTCAGGGGCAGTACTTC.

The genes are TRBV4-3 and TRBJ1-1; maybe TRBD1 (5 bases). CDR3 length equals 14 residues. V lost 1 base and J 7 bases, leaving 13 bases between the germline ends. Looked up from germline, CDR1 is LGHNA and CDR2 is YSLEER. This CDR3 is CASSQGGGFGEAFF. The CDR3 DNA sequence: TGCGCCAGCAGCCAAGGGGGGGGTTTTGGTGAAGCTTTCTTT.

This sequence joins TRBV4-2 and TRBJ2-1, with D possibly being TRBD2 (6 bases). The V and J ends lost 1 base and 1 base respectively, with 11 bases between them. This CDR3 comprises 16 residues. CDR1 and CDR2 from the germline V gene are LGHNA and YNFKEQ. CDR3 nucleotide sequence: TGTGCCAGCAGCCAAGGATTGGGACTTTCCTACAATGAGCAGTTCTTC. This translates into CASSQGLGLSYNEQFF.

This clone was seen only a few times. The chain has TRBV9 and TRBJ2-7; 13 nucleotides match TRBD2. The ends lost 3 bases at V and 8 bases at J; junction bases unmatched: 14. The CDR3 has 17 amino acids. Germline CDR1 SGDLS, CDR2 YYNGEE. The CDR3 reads CASSAIGGTGTSGKQYF. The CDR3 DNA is TGTGCCAGCAGCGCCATAGGAGGGACCGGGACTAGCGGGAAGCAGTACTTC.

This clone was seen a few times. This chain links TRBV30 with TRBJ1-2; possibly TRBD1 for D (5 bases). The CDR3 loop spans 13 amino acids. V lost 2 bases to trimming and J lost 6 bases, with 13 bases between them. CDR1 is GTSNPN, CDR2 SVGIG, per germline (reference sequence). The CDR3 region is CAWSHQGYDGYTF. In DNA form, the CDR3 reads TGTGCCTGGAGTCACCAGGGATACGATGGCTACACCTTC.

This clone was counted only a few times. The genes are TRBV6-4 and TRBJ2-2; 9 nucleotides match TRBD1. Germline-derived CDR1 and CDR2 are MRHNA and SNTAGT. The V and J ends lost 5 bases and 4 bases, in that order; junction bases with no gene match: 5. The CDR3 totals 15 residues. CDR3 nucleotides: TGTGCCAGCAGTCAGACAGGGGGAATCACCGGGGAGCTGTTTTTT. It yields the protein CASSQTGGITGELFF.

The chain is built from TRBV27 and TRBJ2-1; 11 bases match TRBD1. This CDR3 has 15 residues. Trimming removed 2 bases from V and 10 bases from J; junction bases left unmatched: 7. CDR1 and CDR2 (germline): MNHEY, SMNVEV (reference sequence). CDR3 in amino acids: CASSLRRTGGFEQFF. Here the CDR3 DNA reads TGTGCCAGCAGTTTAAGAAGGACAGGGGGCTTCGAGCAGTTCTTC.

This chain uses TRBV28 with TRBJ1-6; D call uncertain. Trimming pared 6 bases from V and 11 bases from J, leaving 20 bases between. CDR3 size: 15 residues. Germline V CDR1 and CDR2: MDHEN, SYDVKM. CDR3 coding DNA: TGTGCCAGCAGACCGTCCGCCTCGGGTGCGCCACCCCTCCACTTT. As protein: CASRPSASGAPPLHF.

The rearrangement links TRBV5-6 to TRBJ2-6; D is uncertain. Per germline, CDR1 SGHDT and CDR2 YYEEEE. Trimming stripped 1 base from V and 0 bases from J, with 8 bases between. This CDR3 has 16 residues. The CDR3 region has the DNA TGTGCCAGCAGCTTGCAACTCGCCTCTGGGGCCAACGTCCTGACTTTC. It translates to CASSLQLASGANVLTF.

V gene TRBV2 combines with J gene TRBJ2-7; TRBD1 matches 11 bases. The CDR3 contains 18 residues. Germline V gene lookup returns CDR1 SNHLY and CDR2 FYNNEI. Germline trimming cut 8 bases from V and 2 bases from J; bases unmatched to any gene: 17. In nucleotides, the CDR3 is TGTGCCAGCTCTTTCCCGGACAGGGGGCGTAAATGGACCTACGAGCAGTACTTC. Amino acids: CASSFPDRGRKWTYEQYF.

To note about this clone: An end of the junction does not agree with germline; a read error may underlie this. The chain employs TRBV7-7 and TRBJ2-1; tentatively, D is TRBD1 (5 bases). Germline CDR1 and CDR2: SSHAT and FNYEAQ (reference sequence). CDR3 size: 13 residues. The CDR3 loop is CASSFRTSNEQFF. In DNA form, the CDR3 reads TGTGCTAGCAGCTTTAGGACATCCAATGAGCAGTTCTTC.

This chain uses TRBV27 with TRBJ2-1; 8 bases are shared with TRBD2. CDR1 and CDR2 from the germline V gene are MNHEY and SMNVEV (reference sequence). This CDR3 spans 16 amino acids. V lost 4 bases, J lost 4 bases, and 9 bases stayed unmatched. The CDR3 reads CASSSPLSGGYNEQFF. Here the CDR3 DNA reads TGTGCCAGCAGTTCTCCCCTCAGCGGGGGTTACAATGAGCAGTTCTTC.

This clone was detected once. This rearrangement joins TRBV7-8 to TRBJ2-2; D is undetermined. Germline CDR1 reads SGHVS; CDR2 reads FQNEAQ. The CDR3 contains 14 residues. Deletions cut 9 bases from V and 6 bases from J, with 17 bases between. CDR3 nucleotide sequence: TGTGCCAGTACCGGGTCGATCTTCCCCGGGGAGCTGTTTTTT. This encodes CASTGSIFPGELFF.

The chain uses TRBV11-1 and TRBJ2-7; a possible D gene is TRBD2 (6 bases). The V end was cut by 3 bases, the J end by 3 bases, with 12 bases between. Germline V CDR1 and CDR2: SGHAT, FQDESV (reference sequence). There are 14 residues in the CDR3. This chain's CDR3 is CASSFLGGYYEQYF. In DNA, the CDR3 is TGTGCCAGCAGCTTCCTGGGAGGATACTACGAGCAGTACTTC.